This T cell receptor beta chain stems from a study of CD8 T cells in Susac syndrome. RNA was extracted with the RNeasy kit, and a quantity of about 0.45 to 1 ug was reverse transcribed using random hexamers. TCRdb passed the immunoSEQ multiplex PCR reads through MiXCR, listing each CDR3 protein once. The data contain approximately 300,000 distinct CDR3 sequences, almost 85% of them singletons. The germline V gene has CDR1 SEHNR and CDR2 FQNEAQ (reference sequence). The trim removed 1 base at V and 6 bases at J, leaving 13 bases unmatched. The CDR3 is 17 amino acids. Material: CD8+ T cells from PBMCs. This rearrangement joins TRBV7-9 to TRBJ2-7; 9 bases fit TRBD2. This clonotype was sampled from a human donor with multiple sclerosis. CDR3 sequence (DNA): TGTGCCAGCAGCTTAGAGGCCTGGGTAGCGGGGGCGCCCGAGCAGTACTTC. It translates to CASSLEAWVAGAPEQYF.